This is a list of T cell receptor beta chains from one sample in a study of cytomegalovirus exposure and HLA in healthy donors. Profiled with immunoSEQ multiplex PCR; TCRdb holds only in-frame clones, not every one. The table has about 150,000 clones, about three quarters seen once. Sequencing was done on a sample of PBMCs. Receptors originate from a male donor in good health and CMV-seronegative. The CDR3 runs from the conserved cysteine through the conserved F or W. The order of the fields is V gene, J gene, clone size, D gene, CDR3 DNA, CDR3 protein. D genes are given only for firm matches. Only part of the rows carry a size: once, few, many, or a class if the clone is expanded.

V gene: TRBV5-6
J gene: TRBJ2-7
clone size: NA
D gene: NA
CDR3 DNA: TGTGCCAGCAGGACACAAACCTACGAGCAGTACTTC
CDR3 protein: CASRTQTYEQYF

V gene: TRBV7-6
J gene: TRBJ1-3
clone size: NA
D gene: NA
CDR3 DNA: TGTGCCAGCAGCTCTAGCGACAACTCTGGAAACACCATATATTTT
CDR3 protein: CASSSSDNSGNTIYF

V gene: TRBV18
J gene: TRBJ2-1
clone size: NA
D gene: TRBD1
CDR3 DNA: TGTGCCAGCTCAAAGAGGACAGGAGACTACAATGAGCAGTTCTTC
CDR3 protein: CASSKRTGDYNEQFF

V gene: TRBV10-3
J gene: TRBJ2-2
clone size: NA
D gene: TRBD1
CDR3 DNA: TGTGCCATCAGCTGGGGACAGGCGAACACCGGGGAGCTGTTTTTT
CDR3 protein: CAISWGQANTGELFF

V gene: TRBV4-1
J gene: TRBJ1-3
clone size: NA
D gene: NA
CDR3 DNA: TGCGCCAGCAGCCAAGCCCAAACCGGGATCTCTGGAAACACCATATATTTT
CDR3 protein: CASSQAQTGISGNTIYF

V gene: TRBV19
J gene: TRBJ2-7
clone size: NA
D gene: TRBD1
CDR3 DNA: TGTGCCAGTAGCACCTCCGGGACAGGGGGATACGAGCAGTACTTC
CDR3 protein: CASSTSGTGGYEQYF

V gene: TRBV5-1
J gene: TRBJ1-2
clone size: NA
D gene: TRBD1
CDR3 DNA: TGCGCCAGCAGCTTTCCGGACAGGGACAACTATGGCTACACCTTC
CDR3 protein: CASSFPDRDNYGYTF

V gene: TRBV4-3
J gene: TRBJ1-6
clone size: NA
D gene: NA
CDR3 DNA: TGCGCCAGCAGCCAAGGTATAGCGCAGGCACCCCTCCACTTT
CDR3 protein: CASSQGIAQAPLHF

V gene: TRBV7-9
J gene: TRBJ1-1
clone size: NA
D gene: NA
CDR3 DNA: TGTGCCAGCAGCTTGTCTTCTACTGAAGCTTTCTTT
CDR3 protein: CASSLSSTEAFF

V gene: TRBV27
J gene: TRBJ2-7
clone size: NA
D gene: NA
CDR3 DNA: TGTGCCAGCAGTTTCCCGGGACATTTCTACGAGCAGTACTTC
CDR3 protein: CASSFPGHFYEQYF

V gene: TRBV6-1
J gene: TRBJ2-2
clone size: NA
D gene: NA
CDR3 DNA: TGTGCCAGCAGTGAAGCGAGATTAGAGGATTCGAACACCGGGGAGCTGTTTTTT
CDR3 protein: CASSEARLEDSNTGELFF

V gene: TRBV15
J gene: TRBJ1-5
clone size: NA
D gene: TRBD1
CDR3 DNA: TGTGCCACCAGCAGACAAGACAGGGGGCCCAATCAGCCCCAGCATTTT
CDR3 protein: CATSRQDRGPNQPQHF

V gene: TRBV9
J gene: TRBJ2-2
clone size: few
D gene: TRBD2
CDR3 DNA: TGTGCCAGCAGCGTCCGGGGGGGTAGAAGAGTACCGGGGGAGCTGTTTTTT
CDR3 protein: CASSVRGGRRVPGELFF

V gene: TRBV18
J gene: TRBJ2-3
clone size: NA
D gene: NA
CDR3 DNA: TGTGCCAGCTCATACCTACAGGGTACGGATACGCAGTATTTT
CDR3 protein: CASSYLQGTDTQYF

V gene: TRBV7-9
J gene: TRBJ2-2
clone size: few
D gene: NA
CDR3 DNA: TGTGCCAGCACCCCCCTTCCGTCCGGGGAGCTGTTTTTT
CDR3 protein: CASTPLPSGELFF

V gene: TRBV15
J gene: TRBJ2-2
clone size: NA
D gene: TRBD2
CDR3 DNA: TGTGCCACCAGTGACCGGGGGGGGACCGGGGAGCTGTTTTTT
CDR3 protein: CATSDRGGTGELFF

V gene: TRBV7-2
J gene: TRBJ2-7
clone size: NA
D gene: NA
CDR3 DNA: TGTGCCAGCAGTCAACGACAGAATCCCTACGAGCAGTACTTC
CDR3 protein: CASSQRQNPYEQYF

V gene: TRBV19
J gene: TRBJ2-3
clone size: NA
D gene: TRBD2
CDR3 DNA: TGTGCCAGTAGTTCGAGCGGGAGAGGTTCAGATACGCAGTATTTT
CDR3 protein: CASSSSGRGSDTQYF

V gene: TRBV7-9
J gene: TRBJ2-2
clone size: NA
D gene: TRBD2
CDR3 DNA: TGTGCCAGCAGCTTAGCGGGAGGGGCCGGGGAGCTGTTTTTT
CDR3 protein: CASSLAGGAGELFF

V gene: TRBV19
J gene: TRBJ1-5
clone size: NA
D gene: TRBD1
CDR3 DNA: TGTGCCAGTAGTTTCCGGACAGGGTTGAGCAATCAGCCCCAGCATTTT
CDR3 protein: CASSFRTGLSNQPQHF

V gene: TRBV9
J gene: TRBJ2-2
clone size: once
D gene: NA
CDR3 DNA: TGTGCCAGCAACCTAGCACCGAACACCGGGGAGCTGTTTTTT
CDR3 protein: CASNLAPNTGELFF

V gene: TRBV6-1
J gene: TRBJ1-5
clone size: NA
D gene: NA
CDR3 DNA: TGTGCCAGCAGCCACAGGGTAAGCAATCAGCCCCAGCATTTT
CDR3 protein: CASSHRVSNQPQHF

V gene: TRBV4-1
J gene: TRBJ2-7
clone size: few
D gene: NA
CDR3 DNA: TGCGCCAGCAGCCAAGTTTCACAGGCCTCCTACGAGCAGTACTTC
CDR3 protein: CASSQVSQASYEQYF